The clone carrying this TCR beta chain was counted between two and nine times. TCRdb reprocessed the 5' RACE reads with MiXCR, giving one entry per CDR3 protein. The repertoire consists of approximately 100,000 distinct CDR3 sequences, with around 10% occurring once and the leading ten covering about two fifths. The CDR3 runs to 16 residues. V was cut by 6 bases and J by 2 bases, with 18 bases left in between. This record comes from a study of T-cell memory formation after mild COVID-19. The sequencing sample was made of PBMCs or a T cell subset sorted from them (not recorded which). V gene TRBV12-3 or TRBV12-4 combines with J gene TRBJ2-3; possible D gene TRBD2, 6 bases. This clonotype was sampled from a man between 18 and 29 years old who had mild COVID-19 (a few samples of this study predate the infection). Cell type and time point are not known. CDR3 in DNA: TGTGCCAGCAGCTCCACCGCGGGGTATCTCACAGATACGCAGTATTTT. As protein: CASSSTAGYLTDTQYF.